The next 16 T cell receptor beta chains were all read from a single sample in a study of cytomegalovirus exposure and HLA in healthy donors (dated by TCRdb to the late 2010s). Libraries came from the immunoSEQ multiplex PCR assay. A mixture of 60 forward primers for TCR Vbeta segments and 13 reverse primers for TCR Jbeta segments was used in the multiplex PCR. TCRdb carries this immuneACCESS record with in-frame sequences only. Its versions omit some clonotypes, under half of them owing to an unresolved V gene in the studies checked, with the rest unexplained. Here the sample has approximately 88,000 clones; 76% occur a single time. Roughly 1.3% of the sample is in the top ten clones. Sequencing was done on a sample of PBMCs. These receptors came from a male donor in good health and CMV-seronegative.

The chain has TRBV25-1 and TRBJ2-7; TRBD1 might be the D (6 bases). CDR1 and CDR2 (germline): MGHDK, SYGVNS. The V gene lost 8 bases and the J gene lost 2 bases, with 16 bases spanning the gap. This CDR3 contains 14 residues. The CDR3, as DNA: TGTGCCAGCTCCATCCGACAGGCCCCCTACGAGCAGTACTTC. Its protein is CASSIRQAPYEQYF.

The chain uses TRBV7-8 and TRBJ2-1, with D possibly being TRBD2 (5 bases). CDR1 SGHVS and CDR2 FQNEAQ come from the germline V gene. The CDR3 extends over 15 amino acids. With 1 base removed from V and 9 bases from J, the gap between germline ends came to 16 bases. In nucleotides, the CDR3 is TGTGCCAGCAGCTTAGTCTCGAGTGTCGGAGGTGAGCAGTTCTTC. It is translated as CASSLVSSVGGEQFF.

In its sample, this clone was seen a few times. The rearrangement links TRBV6-5 to TRBJ1-2; 8 nucleotides match TRBD1. V trimming: 2 bases; J trimming: 7 bases; junction bases outside the gene matches: 12. The CDR3 has 16 residues. CDR1 is MNHEY and CDR2 is SVGAGI in the germline V gene. The CDR3 bases are TGTGCCAGCAGTTACACTACCCCAGGGGGCCCTAGTGGCTACACCTTC. This gives the protein CASSYTTPGGPSGYTF.

V and J are TRBV4-3 and TRBJ1-5, with D unclear. Germline V gene lookup returns CDR1 LGHNA and CDR2 YSLEER. The V end lost 4 bases, the J end lost 8 bases, and 12 bases lay between the germline ends. The CDR3 spans 13 residues. The CDR3 loop is CASSRGRNEPQHF. The DNA for the CDR3 is TGCGCCAGCAGCCGAGGCCGGAATGAGCCCCAGCATTTT.

The gene calls are TRBV9 and TRBJ1-1, with 7 nucleotides matching TRBD1. Germline V gene sequence: CDR1 SGDLS, CDR2 YYNGEE. Trimming cost V 4 bases and J 0 bases; bases outside gene matches: 9. This CDR3 spans 16 amino acids. The CDR3 DNA follows: TGTGCCAGCAGCCCTACCATAGGGGGCATGAACACTGAAGCTTTCTTT. Protein sequence: CASSPTIGGMNTEAFF.

V and J are TRBV11-2 and TRBJ1-2; no firm D call. V lost 1 base, J lost 0 bases, and 6 bases lay in between. CDR3 length: 14 residues. Germline CDR1 reads SGHAT; CDR2 reads FQNNGV. DNA of the CDR3: TGTGCCAGCAGCTTAGGACTAGCTAACTATGGCTACACCTTC. Translating it yields CASSLGLANYGYTF.

The CDR3 protein is CASSMGTGTYEQYF. The CDR3 nucleotides read TGTGCCAGCAGTATGGGGACAGGGACCTACGAGCAGTACTTC. V usage is TRBV27 and J usage is TRBJ2-7; 9 nucleotides align to TRBD1. CDR1 MNHEY and CDR2 SMNVEV come from the germline V gene (reference sequence). The J segment lost 2 bases and the V segment lost 5 bases, leaving 4 bases of the junction unmatched. The CDR3 sequence is 14 residues long.

The chain employs TRBV6-1 and TRBJ2-1, with 7 bases matching TRBD2. The CDR3 totals 14 residues. Germline V CDR1 and CDR2: MNHNS, SASEGT. Trimming at V came to 4 bases and at J to 2 bases, leaving 2 bases not matched to a gene. The CDR3 nucleotides read TGTGCCAGCAGTGCTAGCGGAACCTACAATGAGCAGTTCTTC. It translates to CASSASGTYNEQFF.

The rearrangement uses TRBV9 and TRBJ2-3; TRBD1 matches at 8 bases. This CDR3 contains 13 residues. The trim removed 2 bases at V and 6 bases at J, leaving 2 bases unmatched. CDR1 SGDLS and CDR2 YYNGEE come from the germline V gene. The CDR3 loop reads CASSVYRGDTQYF. In nucleotides, the CDR3 is TGTGCCAGCAGCGTGTACAGGGGGGATACGCAGTATTTT.

This clone has only one observation. Other DNA variants within this sample encode the same CDR3. CDR3 DNA sequence: TGTGCCAGCAGACCTACAGGCGCATACGGGGAGCTGTTTTTT. It translates to CASRPTGAYGELFF. This chain links TRBV28 with TRBJ2-2; possible D gene TRBD1, 5 bases. V was clipped by 6 bases and J by 7 bases, with 15 bases between them. Per the germline V gene, CDR1 is MDHEN and CDR2 is SYDVKM. This CDR3 is 14 amino acids long. Full variable domain (missing parts from reference TRBV28 and TRBJ2-2): DVKVTQSSRYLVKRTGEKVFLECVQDMDHENMFWYRQDPGLGLRLIYFSYDVKMKEKGDIPEGYSVSREKKERFSLILESASTNQTSMYLCASRPTGAYGELFFGEGSRLTVL.

The chain links TRBV7-2 to TRBJ2-1; a possible D gene is TRBD2 (5 bases). CDR3 length equals 14 residues. Germline CDR1 SGHTA, CDR2 FQGNSA. The V and J ends lost 0 bases and 8 bases respectively, with 11 bases between them. Here the CDR3 DNA reads TGTGCCAGCAGCTTAGCGGGTTCGGGGTATGAGCAGTTCTTC. Translated, it gives CASSLAGSGYEQFF.

The rearrangement joins TRBV4-3 to TRBJ1-5, with 7 bases that match TRBD1. Per germline, CDR1 LGHNA and CDR2 YSLEER. With 0 bases clipped from V and 7 bases from J, the junction kept 12 bases outside the gene matches. The CDR3 loop spans 17 amino acids. CDR3 in amino acids: CASSQDTLTGLEQPQHF. The DNA of the CDR3 is TGCGCCAGCAGCCAAGACACCCTGACAGGGTTGGAACAGCCCCAGCATTTT.

This clone was recorded a few times. V is TRBV27 and J is TRBJ2-3, with no clear D. Trimming pared 6 bases from V and 1 base from J, leaving 11 bases between. The CDR3 covers 14 residues. Germline values: CDR1 MNHEY, CDR2 SMNVEV (reference sequence). For the CDR3, the DNA is TGTGCCAGCAGGGGCAGAATGGGCACAGATACGCAGTATTTT. The encoded protein is CASRGRMGTDTQYF.

Regarding this clone: The same CDR3 can be traced to other DNA sequences in this sample. The chain couples TRBV27 to TRBJ1-5; D is unresolved. CDR1 and CDR2 (germline): MNHEY, SMNVEV (reference sequence). The CDR3 runs 15 residues. The V and J ends lost 5 bases and 4 bases respectively, with 15 bases between them. Here the CDR3 DNA reads TGTGCCAGCAGTCTGGACGGGATGAGGAATCAGCCCCAGCATTTT. Its translation is CASSLDGMRNQPQHF.

This chain connects TRBV11-3 to TRBJ2-1; 14 bases match TRBD2. The junction had 5 bases not matched to a gene; V was cut back by 4 bases and J by 6 bases. The CDR3 consists of 16 residues. Germline CDR1 reads SGHNT; CDR2 reads YENEEA. This CDR3 reads CASSSTSGRAGNEQFF. The CDR3 coding sequence is TGTGCCAGCAGCTCGACTAGCGGGAGGGCCGGCAATGAGCAGTTCTTC.

The rearrangement links TRBV21-1 to TRBJ2-2; the table's D gene call, TRBD2, was not cross checked with the DNA. TRBV21-1 counts as a pseudogene. The CDR3 has 15 amino acids. The CDR3 here is CASNPSGGRTGELFF. DNA for the CDR3: TGTGCCAGCAACCCTAGCGGGGGCCGGACCGGGGAGCTGTTTTTT.